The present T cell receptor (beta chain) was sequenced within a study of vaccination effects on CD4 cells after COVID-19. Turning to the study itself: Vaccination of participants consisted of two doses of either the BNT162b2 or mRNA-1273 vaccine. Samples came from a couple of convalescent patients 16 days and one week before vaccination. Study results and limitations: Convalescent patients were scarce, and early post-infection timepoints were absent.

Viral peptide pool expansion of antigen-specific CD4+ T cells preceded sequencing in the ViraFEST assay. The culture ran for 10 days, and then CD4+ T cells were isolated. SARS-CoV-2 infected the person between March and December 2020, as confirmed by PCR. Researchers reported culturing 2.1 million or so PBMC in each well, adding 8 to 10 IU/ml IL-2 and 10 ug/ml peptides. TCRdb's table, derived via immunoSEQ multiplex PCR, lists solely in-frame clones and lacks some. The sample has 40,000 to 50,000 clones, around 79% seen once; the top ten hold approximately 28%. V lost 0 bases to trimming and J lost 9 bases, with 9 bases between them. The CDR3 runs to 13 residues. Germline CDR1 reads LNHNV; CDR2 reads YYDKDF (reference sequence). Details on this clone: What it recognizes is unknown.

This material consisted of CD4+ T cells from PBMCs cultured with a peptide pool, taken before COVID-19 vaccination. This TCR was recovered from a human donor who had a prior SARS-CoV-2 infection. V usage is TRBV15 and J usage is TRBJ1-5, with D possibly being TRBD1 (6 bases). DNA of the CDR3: TGTGCCACCAGCAGAGAGTGGGGGCCGCCCCAGCATTTT. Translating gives CATSREWGPPQHF.